What follows is one T cell receptor (beta chain) and its context. Its antigen remains unknown. Using immunoSEQ multiplex PCR, the repertoire was profiled, and TCRdb retains in-frame clones only, with some absent. The sample records hundreds of thousands of clones, roughly 96% being singletons. The sample belongs to a study of shared clonotypes between healthy human individuals. About the research overall: Those who served as donors were a couple of women and three men between the ages of 18 and 49. A donor's plate count was three for CD4 naive and three for CD4 memory; CD8 naive had two and CD8 memory one. Study findings and constraints: The diversity represented, both genetic and in exposure history, was limited by few donors.

As defined, naive CD8 cells were CD45RO-negative and positively selected for CCR7, with terminally differentiated effector memory CD45RA+ cells excluded. Sequencing was carried out using naive CD8+ T cells sorted from blood. The clonotype originates from a man in his thirties or forties in good health.

The CDR3 loop is CASSLVGLAGEQYF. In DNA, the CDR3 is TGTGCCAGCAGCTTAGTGGGACTAGCGGGGGAGCAGTACTTC. The chain is built from TRBV11-2 and TRBJ2-7, with 13 bases fitting TRBD2. Losses at the gene ends were 1 base for V and 7 bases for J; bases not matched to a gene: 1. This CDR3 has 14 amino acids. Germline V gene lookup returns CDR1 SGHAT and CDR2 FQNNGV.